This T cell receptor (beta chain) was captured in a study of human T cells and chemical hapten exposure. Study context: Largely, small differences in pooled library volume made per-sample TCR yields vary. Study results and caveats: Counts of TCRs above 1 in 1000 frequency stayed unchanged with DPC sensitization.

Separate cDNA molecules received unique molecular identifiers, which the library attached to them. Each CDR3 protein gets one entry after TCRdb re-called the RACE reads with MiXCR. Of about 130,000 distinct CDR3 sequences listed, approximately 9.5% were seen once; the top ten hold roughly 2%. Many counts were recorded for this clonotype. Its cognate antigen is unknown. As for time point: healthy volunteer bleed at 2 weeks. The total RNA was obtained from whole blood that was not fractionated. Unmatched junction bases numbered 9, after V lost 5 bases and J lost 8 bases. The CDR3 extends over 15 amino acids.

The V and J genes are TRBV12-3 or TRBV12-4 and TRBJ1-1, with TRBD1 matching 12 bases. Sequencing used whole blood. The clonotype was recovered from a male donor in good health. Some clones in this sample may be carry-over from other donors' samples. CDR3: CASSPGTGGSREAFF. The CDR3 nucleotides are TGTGCCAGCAGTCCCGGGACAGGGGGCTCAAGGGAAGCTTTCTTT.